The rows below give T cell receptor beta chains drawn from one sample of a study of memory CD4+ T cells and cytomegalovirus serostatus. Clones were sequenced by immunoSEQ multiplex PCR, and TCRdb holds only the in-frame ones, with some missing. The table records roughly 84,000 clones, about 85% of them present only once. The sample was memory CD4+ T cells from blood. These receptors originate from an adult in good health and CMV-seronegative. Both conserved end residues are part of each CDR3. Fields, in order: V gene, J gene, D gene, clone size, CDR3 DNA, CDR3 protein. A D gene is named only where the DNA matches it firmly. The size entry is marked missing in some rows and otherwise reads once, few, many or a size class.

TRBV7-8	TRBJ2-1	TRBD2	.	TGTGCCAGCAGCCGCCCGCGGGGGGGCTGGAATGAGCAGTTCTTC	CASSRPRGGWNEQFF
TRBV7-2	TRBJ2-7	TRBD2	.	TGTGCCAGCAGCTTCCGGACTAGCGGGGAAACCGCCTACGAGCAGTACTTC	CASSFRTSGETAYEQYF
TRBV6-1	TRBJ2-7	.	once	TGTGCCAGCAGGAACTATAACGAGCAGTACTTC	CASRNYNEQYF
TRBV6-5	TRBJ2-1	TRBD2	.	TGTGCCAGCAGTTACTCGGTCCTAGCGGGAGTACTCGGGCAGTTCTTC	CASSYSVLAGVLGQFF
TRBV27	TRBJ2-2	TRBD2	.	TGTGCCAGCAGTGGTAGCGGGGGGGTGATTACCGGGGAGCTGTTTTTT	CASSGSGGVITGELFF
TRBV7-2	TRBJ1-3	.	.	TGTGCCAGCAGCGGGGGAAGGCCCGGGGTAAACACCATATATTTT	CASSGGRPGVNTIYF
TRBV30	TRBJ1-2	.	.	TGTGCCTGGAGTACGGGGACCCAGGGAGGCTACACCTTC	CAWSTGTQGGYTF
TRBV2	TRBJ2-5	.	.	TGTGCCAGCAGTGAAGTCCGGGGAGCCCCAGAGACCCAGTACTTC	CASSEVRGAPETQYF
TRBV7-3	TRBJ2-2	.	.	TGTGCCAGCGGCAGGGTAGCCGGGGAGCTGTTTTTT	CASGRVAGELFF
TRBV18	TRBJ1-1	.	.	TGTGCCAGCTCACCAAACATTAAGAACACTGAAGCTTTCTTT	CASSPNIKNTEAFF
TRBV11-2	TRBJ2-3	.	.	TGTGCCAGCAGCTTAGTGACCCCGGGTAGCCAAGATACGCAGTATTTT	CASSLVTPGSQDTQYF
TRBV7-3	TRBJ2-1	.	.	TGTGCCAGCAGCTTGGGGAATGAGCAGTTCTTC	CASSLGNEQFF
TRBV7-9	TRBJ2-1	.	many	TGTGCCAGCAGCTTAGCGCGATTCGGTGAGAATGAGCAGTTCTTC	CASSLARFGENEQFF
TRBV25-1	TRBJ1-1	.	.	TGTGCCAGTACGGAGAGGGGGAACACTGAAGCTTTCTTT	CASTERGNTEAFF
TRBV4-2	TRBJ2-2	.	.	TGTGCCAGCAGCCAATCCTTAACAGGGAACACCGGGGAGCTGTTTTTT	CASSQSLTGNTGELFF
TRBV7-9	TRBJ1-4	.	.	TGTGCCAGCAGCTTAGATTGGGGAACTGAAAAACTGTTTTTT	CASSLDWGTEKLFF
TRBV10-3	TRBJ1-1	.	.	TGTGCCATCAGACAGGGACTTAACACTGAAGCTTTCTTT	CAIRQGLNTEAFF
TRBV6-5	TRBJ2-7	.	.	TGTGCCAGCAGTTCCGGGGCCACCGGGAACTCCTACGAGCAGTACTTC	CASSSGATGNSYEQYF
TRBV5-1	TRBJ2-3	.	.	TGCGCCAGCAGCTTGGCCGGGATTAGCACAGATACGCAGTATTTT	CASSLAGISTDTQYF
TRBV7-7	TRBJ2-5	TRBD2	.	TGTGCTAGCAGCCCGGGACTAGCGGGGGAAGAGACCCAGTACTTC	CASSPGLAGEETQYF
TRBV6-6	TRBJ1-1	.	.	TGTGCCAGCAGTTACTCCTTGGAGGGCACTGAAGCTTTCTTT	CASSYSLEGTEAFF
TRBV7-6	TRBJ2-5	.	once	TGTGCCAGCAGCCCCCTCCCCCAAGAGACCCAGTACTTC	CASSPLPQETQYF
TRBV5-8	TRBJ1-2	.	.	TGTGCCAGCAGTGCCGCCGGGGGCAGTAGTAGCTACACCTTC	CASSAAGGSSSYTF
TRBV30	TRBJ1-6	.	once	TGTGCCTCCCCAATCGGGGCAGGGAATTCACCCCTCCACTTT	CASPIGAGNSPLHF
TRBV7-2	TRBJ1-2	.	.	TGTGCCAGCAGCTTAGTAGACTATGGCTACACCTTC	CASSLVDYGYTF
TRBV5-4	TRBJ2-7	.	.	TGTGCCAGCAGCCACATGGGGGGGGGCAGGTACGAGCAGTACTTC	CASSHMGGGRYEQYF
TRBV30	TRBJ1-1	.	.	TGTGCCTGGGATATACAGGGAGGGACTGAAGCTTTCTTT	CAWDIQGGTEAFF
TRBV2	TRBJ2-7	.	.	TGTGCCAGCAACGAACAGGGACCAAGCTCCTACGAGCAGTACTTC	CASNEQGPSSYEQYF
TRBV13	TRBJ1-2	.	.	TGTGCCAGCAGCTTGGGAACGGGGGGCGCAAGGTATGGCTACACCTTC	CASSLGTGGARYGYTF
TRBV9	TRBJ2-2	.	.	TGTGCCAGCAGCTCTAGGGGCACCGGGGAGCTGTTTTTT	CASSSRGTGELFF
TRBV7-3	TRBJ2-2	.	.	TGTGCCAGCGGCTGGGGGCGAAACACCGGGGAGCTGTTTTTT	CASGWGRNTGELFF
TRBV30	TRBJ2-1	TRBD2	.	TGTGCCGGCCACAGCGGGGGGGGTTACAATGAGCAGTTCTTC	CAGHSGGGYNEQFF
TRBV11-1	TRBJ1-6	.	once	TGTGCCAGCAGCGCCGGCCCGGGGTATAATTCACCCCTCCACTTT	CASSAGPGYNSPLHF
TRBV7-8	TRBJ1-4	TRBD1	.	TGTGCCAGCAGCCAGCACAGGACAGGGAATAATGAAAAACTGTTTTTT	CASSQHRTGNNEKLFF
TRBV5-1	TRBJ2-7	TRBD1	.	TGCGCCAGCAGCTACCGGGAAGGGGGCGCGGACGAGCAGTACTTC	CASSYREGGADEQYF
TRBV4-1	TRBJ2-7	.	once	TGCGCCAGCAGCCAAGGCCCCAGAAACTACGAGCAGTACTTC	CASSQGPRNYEQYF
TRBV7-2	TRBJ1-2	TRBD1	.	TGTGCCAGCAGCTTAGCCCCCGGGACAGGGGGCGAAGGGGGCTACACCTTC	CASSLAPGTGGEGGYTF
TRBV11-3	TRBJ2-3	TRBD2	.	TGTGCCAGCAGCTTAGATCCTAGCGGGGGTACCTACACAGATACGCAGTATTTT	CASSLDPSGGTYTDTQYF
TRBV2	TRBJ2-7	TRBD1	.	TGTGCCACCGCAGGGGGTCTGATCTACGAGCAGTACTTC	CATAGGLIYEQYF
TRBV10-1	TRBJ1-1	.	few	TGCGCCAGCAGTGTAAGTGAGGAGACTGAAGCTTTCTTT	CASSVSEETEAFF
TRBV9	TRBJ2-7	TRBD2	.	TGTGCCAGCAGCGTAGGGGAGGGGTTCTACGAGCAGTACTTC	CASSVGEGFYEQYF
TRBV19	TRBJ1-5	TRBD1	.	TGTGCCAGTAGTGACAAGACAGGGTGGATTCAGCCCCAGCATTTT	CASSDKTGWIQPQHF
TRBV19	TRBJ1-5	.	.	TGTGCCAGTAGTACCCACCCTCTTCTGAGGAGTAATCAGCCCCAGCATTTT	CASSTHPLLRSNQPQHF
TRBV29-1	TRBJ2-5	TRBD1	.	TGCAGCGTTGAAGAGGGACAGGGGAACCAAGAGACCCAGTACTTC	CSVEEGQGNQETQYF
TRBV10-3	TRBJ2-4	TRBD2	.	TGTGCCATCAGCGAGACTAGCGGGGGGGACATTCAGTACTTC	CAISETSGGDIQYF
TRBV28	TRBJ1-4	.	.	TGTGCCAGCAGTCGCCCCGTTAGCCATAATGAAAAACTGTTTTTT	CASSRPVSHNEKLFF
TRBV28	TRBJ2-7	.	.	TGTGCCAGCAGTTTACGCGGGTACGTGCAGTACTTC	CASSLRGYVQYF
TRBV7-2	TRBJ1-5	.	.	TGTGCCAGCAGCTTAGCGCTCGGGACGGCTCAGCCCCAGCATTTT	CASSLALGTAQPQHF
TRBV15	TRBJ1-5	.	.	TGTGCCACAGGGAATCCAAATCAGCCCCAGCATTTT	CATGNPNQPQHF
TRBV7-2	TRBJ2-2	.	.	TGTGCCAGCAGCTTCGGAGTCTTGGGGCCCCCCGTCACCGGGGAGCTGTTTTTT	CASSFGVLGPPVTGELFF
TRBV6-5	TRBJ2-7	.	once	TGTGCCAGCAGCCGCCCCAATGGCCTCCTTTACGAGCAGTACTTC	CASSRPNGLLYEQYF
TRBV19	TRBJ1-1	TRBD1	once	TGTGCCAGTAGTTCTCCGACAGGGGCAACGACTGAAGCTTTCTTT	CASSSPTGATTEAFF
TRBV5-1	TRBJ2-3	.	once	TGCGCCAGCAGCTTGTTGGGGAGCACAGATACGCAGTATTTT	CASSLLGSTDTQYF